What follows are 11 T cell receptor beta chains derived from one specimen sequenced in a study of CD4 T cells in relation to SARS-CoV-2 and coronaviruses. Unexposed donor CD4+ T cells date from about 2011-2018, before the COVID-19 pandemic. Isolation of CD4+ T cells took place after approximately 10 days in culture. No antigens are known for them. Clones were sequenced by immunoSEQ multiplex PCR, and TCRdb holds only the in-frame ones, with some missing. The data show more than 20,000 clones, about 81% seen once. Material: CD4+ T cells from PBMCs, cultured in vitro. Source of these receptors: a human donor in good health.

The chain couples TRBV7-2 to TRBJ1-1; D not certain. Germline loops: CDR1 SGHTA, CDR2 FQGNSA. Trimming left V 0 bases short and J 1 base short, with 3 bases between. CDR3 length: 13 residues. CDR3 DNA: TGTGCCAGCAGCTTAGCTAGGAACACTGAAGCTTTCTTT. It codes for CASSLARNTEAFF.

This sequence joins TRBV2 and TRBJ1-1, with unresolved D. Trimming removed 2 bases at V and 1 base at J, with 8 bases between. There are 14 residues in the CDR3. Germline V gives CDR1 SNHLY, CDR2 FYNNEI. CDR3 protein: CASSERPGNTEAFF. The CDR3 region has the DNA TGTGCCAGCAGTGAACGGCCGGGGAACACTGAAGCTTTCTTT.

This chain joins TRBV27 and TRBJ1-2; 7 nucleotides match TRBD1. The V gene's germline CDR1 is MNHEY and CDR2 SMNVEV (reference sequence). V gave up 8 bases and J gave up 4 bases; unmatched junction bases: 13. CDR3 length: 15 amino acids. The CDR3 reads CASGGRGSRVYGYTF. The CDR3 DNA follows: TGTGCCAGCGGAGGCAGGGGGTCCCGGGTCTATGGCTACACCTTC.

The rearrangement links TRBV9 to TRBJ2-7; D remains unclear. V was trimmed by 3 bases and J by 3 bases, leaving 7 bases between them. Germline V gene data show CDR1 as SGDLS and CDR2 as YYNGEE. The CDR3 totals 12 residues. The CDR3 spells CASSAHGYEQYF. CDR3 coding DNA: TGTGCCAGCAGCGCCCATGGCTACGAGCAGTACTTC. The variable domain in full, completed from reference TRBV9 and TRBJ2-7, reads DSGVTQTPKHLITATGQRVTLRCSPRSGDLSVYWYQQSLDQGLQFLIQYYNGEERAKGNILERFSAQQFPDLHSELNLSSLELGDSALYFCASSAHGYEQYFGPGTRLTVT.

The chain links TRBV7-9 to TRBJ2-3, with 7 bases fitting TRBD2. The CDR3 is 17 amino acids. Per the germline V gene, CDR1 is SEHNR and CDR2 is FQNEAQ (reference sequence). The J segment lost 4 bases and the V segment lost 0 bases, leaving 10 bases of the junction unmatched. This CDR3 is CASSLAWAGVVPDTQYF. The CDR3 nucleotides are TGTGCCAGCAGCTTAGCGTGGGCGGGAGTGGTACCAGATACGCAGTATTTT.

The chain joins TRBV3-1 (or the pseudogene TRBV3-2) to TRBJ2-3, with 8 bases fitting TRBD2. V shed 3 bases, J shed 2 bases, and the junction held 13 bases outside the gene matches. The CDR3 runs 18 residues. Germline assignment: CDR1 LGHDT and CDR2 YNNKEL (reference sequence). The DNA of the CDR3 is TGTGCCAGCAGCCACCCCTTGGGTAGCGGGGACTTCACAGATACGCAGTATTTT. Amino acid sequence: CASSHPLGSGDFTDTQYF.

The CDR3 region has the DNA TGTGCCAGCAGCGATCCTCCGAGTTCCCAGTACTTC. This encodes CASSDPPSSQYF. This sequence joins TRBV7-2 and TRBJ2-5, with unresolved D. The CDR3 extends over 12 amino acids. CDR1 SGHTA and CDR2 FQGNSA come from the germline V gene. V shed 5 bases and J shed 9 bases, with 13 bases lying between them.

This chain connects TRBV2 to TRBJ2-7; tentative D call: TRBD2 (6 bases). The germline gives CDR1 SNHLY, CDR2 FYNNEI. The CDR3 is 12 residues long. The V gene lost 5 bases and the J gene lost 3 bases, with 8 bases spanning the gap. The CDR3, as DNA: TGTGCCAGCAGTCTGGGAGGCTACGAGCAGTACTTC. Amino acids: CASSLGGYEQYF. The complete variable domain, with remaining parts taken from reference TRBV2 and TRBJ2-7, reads EPEVTQTPSHQVTQMGQEVILRCVPISNHLYFYWYRQILGQKVEFLVSFYNNEISEKSEIFDDQFSVERPDGSNFTLKIRSTKLEDSAMYFCASSLGGYEQYFGPGTRLTVT.

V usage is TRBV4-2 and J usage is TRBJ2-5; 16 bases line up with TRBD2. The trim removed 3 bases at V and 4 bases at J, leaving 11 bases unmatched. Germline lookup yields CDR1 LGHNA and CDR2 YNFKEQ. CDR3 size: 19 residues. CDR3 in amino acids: CASSQVIGGLAGGGETQYF. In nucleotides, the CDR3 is TGTGCCAGCAGCCAGGTCATCGGGGGACTAGCGGGAGGGGGAGAGACCCAGTACTTC.

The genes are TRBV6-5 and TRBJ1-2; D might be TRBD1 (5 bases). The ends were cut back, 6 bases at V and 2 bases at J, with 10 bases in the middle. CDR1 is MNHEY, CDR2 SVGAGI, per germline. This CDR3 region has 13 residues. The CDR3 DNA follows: TGTGCCAGCAGACCCGAGGGGAACTATGGCTACACCTTC. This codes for CASRPEGNYGYTF.

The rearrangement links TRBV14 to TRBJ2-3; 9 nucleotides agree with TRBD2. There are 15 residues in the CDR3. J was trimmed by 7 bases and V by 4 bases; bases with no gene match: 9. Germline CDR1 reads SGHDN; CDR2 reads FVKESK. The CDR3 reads CASSLTGGRANTQYF. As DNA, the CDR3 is TGTGCCAGCAGCCTGACGGGCGGGAGGGCCAATACGCAGTATTTT. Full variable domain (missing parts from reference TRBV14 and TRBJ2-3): EAGVTQFPSHSVIEKGQTVTLRCDPISGHDNLYWYRRVMGKEIKFLLHFVKESKQDESGMPNNRFLAERTGGTYSTLKVQPAELEDSGVYFCASSLTGGRANTQYFGPGTRLTVL.